The 28 T cell receptor beta chains below were found in one sample sequenced in a study of CD8 T cells in Susac syndrome (dated by TCRdb to about 2019). The method behind the library was the immunoSEQ multiplex PCR assay. RNA was extracted with the RNeasy kit and roughly 0.5 to 1 ug was reverse transcribed using random hexamers. TCRdb itself trimmed the public reads at Q25 with fastp, ran MiXCR and retained productive beta chains. Each entry merges the rows of one CDR3 protein and shows their most common DNA and genes. Recorded for this sample are 75,000 or so distinct CDR3 sequences; around 94% of them occurred a single time. Roughly 1% of the sample rests with the top ten. Material: CD8+ T cells from PBMCs. The receptors derive from a human donor with Susac syndrome.

The chain uses TRBV25-1 and TRBJ1-1; unclear D gene. The V and J ends lost 3 bases and 1 base respectively, with 6 bases between them. Germline CDR1 MGHDK, CDR2 SYGVNS. This CDR3 spans 13 amino acids. The CDR3 is CASSEAGNTEAFF. CDR3 coding DNA: TGTGCCAGCAGTGAGGCCGGGAACACTGAAGCTTTCTTT.

This clonotype was seen once. The rearrangement joins TRBV30 to TRBJ1-5; possible D gene TRBD1, 5 bases. Germline values: CDR1 GTSNPN, CDR2 SVGIG (reference sequence). The CDR3 spans 13 residues. Trimming took 1 base from V and 5 from J, leaving 9 bases between them. In DNA, the CDR3 is TGTGCCTGGAGTGATATGGGGGATCAGCCCCAGCATTTT. Translating gives CAWSDMGDQPQHF.

The chain carries TRBV12-3 or TRBV12-4 and TRBJ2-3; D possibly corresponds to TRBD1 (5 bases). V was pared by 4 bases and J by 2 bases, with 10 bases between. The CDR3 length is 14 residues. The CDR3 spells CASSYQGITDTQYF. The CDR3 DNA reads as TGTGCCAGCAGTTATCAGGGAATCACAGATACGCAGTATTTT.

CDR3 protein: CASSTTGRKTQYF. The DNA for the CDR3 is TGTGCCAGCAGCACGACAGGGCGTAAGACCCAGTACTTC. The V and J genes are TRBV9 and TRBJ2-5; 7 bases are shared with TRBD1. Germline V gene sequence: CDR1 SGDLS, CDR2 YYNGEE. The CDR3 has 13 residues. Losses at the gene ends were 4 bases for V and 6 bases for J; bases not matched to a gene: 6.

The chain recombines TRBV15 with TRBJ2-5; possibly TRBD1 or TRBD2 for D (5 bases each). Germline CDR1 LNHNV, CDR2 YYDKDF (reference sequence). The CDR3 is 16 amino acids. Deletions cut 1 base from V and 2 bases from J, with 14 bases between. The CDR3 loop reads CATSRGDAPRQETQYF. CDR3 nucleotides: TGTGCCACCAGCAGAGGGGACGCTCCGAGGCAAGAGACCCAGTACTTC.

The table lists this clonotype with a count of one. The chain couples TRBV7-2 to TRBJ2-3; 8 nucleotides match TRBD2. The CDR3 totals 14 residues. In germline, CDR1 is SGHTA, CDR2 FQGNSA. V lost 4 bases, J lost 3 bases, and 3 bases stayed unmatched. The CDR3 DNA sequence: TGTGCCAGCAGCTCGACTAGCGCAACAGATACGCAGTATTTT. This gives the protein CASSSTSATDTQYF.

The chain links TRBV30 to TRBJ2-2; maybe TRBD1 (5 bases). Germline V gene data show CDR1 as GTSNPN and CDR2 as SVGIG (reference sequence). The V end was cut by 4 bases, the J end by 2 bases, with 20 bases between. The CDR3 runs 17 residues. The CDR3 DNA sequence: TGTGCCTGGAATCTCGAGCCAAGACAGACCAACACCGGGGAGCTGTTTTTT. Amino acid sequence: CAWNLEPRQTNTGELFF. The full variable domain, completed using reference TRBV30 and TRBJ2-2, is SQTIHQWPATLVQPVGSPLSLECTVEGTSNPNLYWYRQAAGRGLQLLFYSVGIGQISSEVPQNLSASRPQDRQFILSSKKLLLSDSGFYLCAWNLEPRQTNTGELFFGEGSRLTVL.

V is TRBV5-1 and J is TRBJ2-3; 11 bases are shared with TRBD2. The CDR3 contains 15 residues. After removal of 4 bases from V and 7 bases from J, the junction contained 8 bases not matched to a gene. Germline values: CDR1 SGHRS, CDR2 YFSETQ. CDR3 region: CASSLLAGDQNTQYF. CDR3 in DNA: TGCGCCAGCAGCCTACTAGCGGGGGACCAGAATACGCAGTATTTT.

This clonotype has just one count. The genes are TRBV27 and TRBJ2-1; TRBD2 matches 7 bases. The CDR3 consists of 15 residues. V lost 6 bases, J lost 3 bases, and 8 bases stayed unmatched. In germline, CDR1 is MNHEY, CDR2 SMNVEV (reference sequence). The CDR3 protein is CASSLKGGGYNEQFF. The CDR3 DNA reads as TGTGCCAGCAGCCTAAAAGGCGGGGGCTACAATGAGCAGTTCTTC.

As to this clonotype: One junction end does not reproduce the germline sequence, and a read error may be involved. This chain links TRBV3-1 with TRBJ1-1; D is uncertain. The CDR3 is 12 residues long. CDR1 and CDR2 (germline): LGHDT, YNNKEL (reference sequence). The CDR3 protein is CASTQGANEAFF. In DNA form, the CDR3 reads TGTGCCAGCACCCAAGGAGCGAATGAAGCTTTCTTT.

In its sample, this clonotype was seen once. The chain couples TRBV29-1 to TRBJ2-2, with D possibly matching TRBD2 (5 bases). V was clipped by 4 bases and J by 2 bases, with 11 bases between them. CDR1 and CDR2 from the germline V gene are SQVTM and ANQGSEA. The CDR3 totals 14 residues. DNA of the CDR3: TGCAGCGTTGTTGCCCCGGGAAACACCGGGGAGCTGTTTTTT. Its protein is CSVVAPGNTGELFF.

The V gene is TRBV27, the J gene TRBJ2-1; 8 nucleotides align to TRBD1. The V segment lost 4 bases and the J segment 5 bases; nucleotides outside the gene matches: 7. This CDR3 is 15 amino acids long. Germline V CDR1 and CDR2: MNHEY, SMNVEV (reference sequence). This chain's CDR3 is CASSSASDRDNEQFF. CDR3 in DNA: TGTGCCAGCAGTTCTGCCTCGGACAGGGACAATGAGCAGTTCTTC.

This rearrangement joins TRBV15 to TRBJ2-1, with no clear D. The CDR3 extends over 17 amino acids. CDR1 and CDR2 from the germline V gene are LNHNV and YYDKDF (reference sequence). The ends were cut back, 2 bases at V and 0 bases at J, with 14 bases in the middle. The CDR3 DNA reads TGTGCCACCAGCAGACTACCCACAGCGAGCTCCTACAATGAGCAGTTCTTC. Protein sequence: CATSRLPTASSYNEQFF.

The V and J genes are TRBV7-9 and TRBJ1-1, with no clear D. The CDR3 extends over 11 amino acids. Germline CDR1 and CDR2: SEHNR and FQNEAQ (reference sequence). V lost 9 bases and J lost 3, with 8 bases in between. In DNA, the CDR3 is TGTGCCAGTATGAGGGACACTGAAGCTTTCTTT. Amino acids: CASMRDTEAFF. The full variable domain, its missing parts supplied by reference TRBV7-9 and TRBJ1-1, is DTGVSQNPRHKITKRGQNVTFRCDPISEHNRLYWYRQTLGQGPEFLTYFQNEAQLEKSRLLSDRFSAERPKGSFSTLEIQRTEQGDSAMYLCASMRDTEAFFGQGTRLTVV.

This chain connects TRBV20-1 to TRBJ1-2; a possible D gene is TRBD1 (5 bases). The V and J ends lost 2 bases and 3 bases respectively, with 13 bases between them. The CDR3 runs to 14 residues. Germline values: CDR1 DFQATT, CDR2 SNEGSKA (reference sequence). The CDR3 loop reads CSARLPPGYYGYTF. DNA for the CDR3: TGCAGTGCTAGATTACCTCCAGGGTACTATGGCTACACCTTC.

The gene calls are TRBV7-2 and TRBJ2-7, with 8 bases lining up with TRBD2. Germline V lookup: CDR1 SGHTA, CDR2 FQGNSA. This CDR3 is 14 amino acids long. The V and J ends lost 3 bases and 0 bases, in that order; junction bases with no gene match: 1. CDR3 nucleotides: TGTGCCAGCAGCTTTGCGGGGGGCTCCTACGAGCAGTACTTC. Residues: CASSFAGGSYEQYF.

The chain joins TRBV20-1 to TRBJ2-7; TRBD2 matches 11 bases. This CDR3 contains 14 residues. Losses at the gene ends were 4 bases for V and 1 base for J; bases not matched to a gene: 3. Germline values: CDR1 DFQATT, CDR2 SNEGSKA (reference sequence). The CDR3 here is CSATGTSGSYEQYF. The CDR3 region has the DNA TGCAGTGCTACCGGGACTAGCGGTTCCTACGAGCAGTACTTC.

The chain joins TRBV20-1 to TRBJ1-2; D unclear. The V end lost 3 bases, the J end lost 3 bases, and 2 bases lay between the germline ends. The CDR3 is made up of 10 amino acids. Germline V gene sequence: CDR1 DFQATT, CDR2 SNEGSKA (reference sequence). The chain's CDR3 is CSARDYGYTF. As DNA, the CDR3 is TGCAGTGCTAGGGACTATGGCTACACCTTC.

The chain recombines TRBV3-1 with TRBJ1-2; D uncertain. This CDR3 has 17 amino acids. Trimming left V 0 bases short and J 2 bases short, with 16 bases between. Germline CDR1 is LGHDT and CDR2 is YNNKEL (reference sequence). For the CDR3, the DNA is TGTGCCAGCAGCCAAGATTCGCGGGTCTCGCCGAACTATGGCTACACCTTC. Amino acids: CASSQDSRVSPNYGYTF.

The chain combines TRBV30 with TRBJ2-7; D may be TRBD2 (6 bases). The CDR3 is made up of 13 amino acids. Trimming took off 0 bases at V and 4 bases at J, with 10 bases between the two ends. Germline assignment: CDR1 GTSNPN and CDR2 SVGIG (reference sequence). This chain's CDR3 is CAWSVGREYEQYF. The CDR3 DNA reads as TGTGCCTGGAGTGTAGGACGGGAGTACGAGCAGTACTTC.

This clonotype has just one count. This chain connects TRBV28 to TRBJ2-7; the D gene is possibly TRBD2 (6 bases). Trimming pared 6 bases from V and 4 bases from J, leaving 22 bases between. Germline CDR1 is MDHEN and CDR2 is SYDVKM. The CDR3 contains 16 residues. The CDR3, as DNA: TGTGCCAGCAGCTTCTATTTCTTGGAGGGGCTTTACGAGCAGTACTTC. Encoded protein: CASSFYFLEGLYEQYF.

The chain carries TRBV28 and TRBJ2-6; D remains unclear. The V gene's germline CDR1 is MDHEN and CDR2 SYDVKM. This CDR3 contains 16 residues. Between the trimmed V and J ends, which lost 5 bases and 4 bases, there was a span of 15 bases. CDR3 loop: CASSPGSTTGANVLTF. Here the CDR3 DNA reads TGTGCCAGCAGTCCTGGGTCCACGACGGGGGCCAACGTCCTGACTTTC.

The V gene is TRBV7-2, the J gene TRBJ2-1; the D is unclear. CDR3 length: 11 residues. The V end lost 7 bases, the J end lost 7 bases, and 8 bases lay between the germline ends. Looked up from germline, CDR1 is SGHTA and CDR2 is FQGNSA. CDR3 sequence reads: CASNPGNEQFF. DNA of the CDR3: TGTGCCAGCAACCCCGGGAATGAGCAGTTCTTC.

With respect to this clonotype: This could be a read error, since a much larger clone is one nucleotide away. This sequence joins TRBV19 and TRBJ2-5; possibly TRBD1 for D (6 bases). Germline V gene sequence: CDR1 LNHDA, CDR2 SQIVND (reference sequence). This CDR3 comprises 15 residues. CDR3 bases: TGTGCCAGTAGTATAGATCTACAGGGCCCAGAGGCCCAGTACTTC. Its translation is CASSIDLQGPEAQYF.

The chain couples TRBV7-9 to TRBJ2-1; D unresolved. Per the germline V gene, CDR1 is SEHNR and CDR2 is FQNEAQ (reference sequence). The CDR3 consists of 13 residues. The ends were cut back, 1 base at V and 3 bases at J, with 4 bases in the middle. The CDR3 DNA follows: TGTGCCAGCAGCTTAGATAGCTACAATGAGCAGTTCTTC. Amino acids: CASSLDSYNEQFF.

This clonotype showed up just once. The chain couples TRBV6-1 to TRBJ2-1; the match to TRBD2 covers 7 bases. With 2 bases clipped from V and 4 bases from J, the junction kept 5 bases outside the gene matches. This CDR3 spans 15 amino acids. Germline V gene lookup returns CDR1 MNHNS and CDR2 SASEGT. CDR3 sequence (DNA): TGTGCCAGCAGTGAACAGGGCGGGAGTTACAATGAGCAGTTCTTC. The encoded protein is CASSEQGGSYNEQFF.

The chain combines TRBV7-9 with TRBJ2-5; D uncertain. CDR1 and CDR2 from the germline V gene are SEHNR and FQNEAQ (reference sequence). The CDR3 sequence is 14 residues long. V was pared by 1 base and J by 5 bases, with 11 bases between. CDR3 coding DNA: TGTGCCAGCAGCTTAGTTGGGTTTCAGGAGACCCAGTACTTC. The encoded protein is CASSLVGFQETQYF.

The chain combines TRBV27 with TRBJ1-6, with D possibly being TRBD1 (5 bases). Germline V gene sequence: CDR1 MNHEY, CDR2 SMNVEV (reference sequence). This CDR3 is built from 18 residues. V shed 0 bases and J shed 10 bases, with 22 bases lying between them. CDR3 DNA: TGTGCCAGCAGTTTATCCCATCCCACGCTGACGGGGCTCTCACCCCTCCACTTT. Residues: CASSLSHPTLTGLSPLHF.